Following are 5 T cell receptor beta chains from one sample sequenced in a study of control samples from healthy donors and cancer patients. Assay used: immunoSEQ multiplex PCR; TCRdb lists only in-frame clones, some missing. The data hold more than 100,000 clones, with around 89% observed a single time. The sequenced material came from PBMCs. These receptors were taken from a man between 60 and 75 years old with lung cancer.

This sequence joins TRBV18 and TRBJ1-2, with 10 bases matching TRBD1. Germline lookup yields CDR1 KGHSH and CDR2 LQKENI. The V and J ends lost 6 bases and 1 base, in that order; junction bases with no gene match: 8. This CDR3 spans 16 amino acids. Here the CDR3 reads CASSVTGGADNYGYTF. CDR3 bases: TGTGCCAGCTCGGTGACAGGGGGCGCGGATAACTATGGCTACACCTTC.

The chain links TRBV29-1 to TRBJ1-1; no firm D call. This CDR3 region has 12 residues. Trimming took 6 bases from V and 0 from J, leaving 8 bases between them. Germline assignment: CDR1 SQVTM and CDR2 ANQGSEA. CDR3: CSVQPMNTEAFF. CDR3 bases: TGCAGCGTACAGCCTATGAACACTGAAGCTTTCTTT. Together with reference TRBV29-1 and TRBJ1-1, the CDR3 gives the full variable domain: SAVISQKPSRDICQRGTSLTIQCQVDSQVTMMFWYRQQPGQSLTLIATANQGSEATYESGFVIDKFPISRPNLTFSTLTVSNMSPEDSSIYLCSVQPMNTEAFFGQGTRLTVV.

The gene calls are TRBV5-1 and TRBJ1-1, with TRBD1 matching 7 bases. Germline assignment: CDR1 SGHRS and CDR2 YFSETQ. There are 18 residues in the CDR3. V lost 0 bases to trimming and J lost 0 bases; unmatched junction nucleotides: 11. The CDR3 region is CASSLGTGTDLMNTEAFF. In DNA, the CDR3 is TGCGCCAGCAGCTTGGGGACCGGGACAGACCTTATGAACACTGAAGCTTTCTTT.

The V call is TRBV10-3, the J call TRBJ2-3, with 9 bases identical to TRBD2. The CDR3 consists of 17 residues. V shed 2 bases and J 1 base; nucleotides not matched to a gene: 7. CDR1 and CDR2 from the germline V gene are ENHRY and SYGVKD. The CDR3 DNA is TGTGCCATCAGTGAGGCGGCCGCGGGGGGGGGCACAGATACGCAGTATTTT. Translating gives CAISEAAAGGGTDTQYF.

The CDR3: CATSDEDLLYGYTF. Written as DNA, the CDR3 is TGTGCCACCAGTGATGAGGACCTACTCTATGGCTACACCTTC. The rearrangement links TRBV24-1 to TRBJ1-2; D remains ambiguous. Germline V gives CDR1 KGHDR, CDR2 SFDVKD. The length of the CDR3 is 14 residues. The ends were cut back, 3 bases at V and 4 bases at J, with 11 bases in the middle.